The 30 T cell receptor beta chains below were found in one sample sequenced in a study of cytomegalovirus exposure and HLA in healthy donors. With 60 Vbeta and 13 Jbeta primers, the PCR was carried out. The table came from immunoSEQ multiplex PCR; TCRdb's copy has only in-frame clones and leaves some out. The sample has around 150,000 clones; about 76% are singletons. Sequences were obtained from PBMCs. The receptors derive from a human donor in good health.

The V call is TRBV6-5, the J call TRBJ2-7, with 9 nucleotides matching TRBD1. The CDR3 runs to 16 residues. CDR1 is MNHEY and CDR2 is SVGAGI in the germline V gene. V trimming: 2 bases; J trimming: 4 bases; junction bases outside the gene matches: 9. CDR3 DNA: TGTGCCAGCAGTTACGCTTCCGGGACAGGGACTTACGAGCAGTACTTC. It translates to CASSYASGTGTYEQYF.

This chain uses TRBV10-1 with TRBJ2-7, with a tentative D call TRBD1 (6 bases). The CDR3 length is 14 residues. The ends were cut back, 5 bases at V and 5 bases at J, with 16 bases in the middle. Germline loops: CDR1 WNHNN, CDR2 SYGVQD (reference sequence). The CDR3 bases are TGCGCCAGCAGTACAACAGGGAAGGGTGACGAGCAGTACTTC. It specifies CASSTTGKGDEQYF.

The count of this clone is one. V usage is TRBV11-1 and J usage is TRBJ2-5; D gene unclear. This CDR3 spans 12 amino acids. CDR1 is SGHAT, CDR2 FQDESV, per germline (reference sequence). V shed 1 base and J shed 5 bases, with 5 bases lying between them. CDR3 sequence: CASSLGRETQYF. CDR3 bases: TGTGCCAGCAGCTTAGGCCGGGAGACCCAGTACTTC.

V and J are TRBV27 and TRBJ2-2, with TRBD2 matching over 7 bases. The CDR3 covers 15 residues. From germline, CDR1 is MNHEY and CDR2 SMNVEV (reference sequence). The V and J ends lost 8 bases and 0 bases, in that order; junction bases with no gene match: 6. This CDR3 reads CASGLGTTNTGELFF. The CDR3 nucleotides are TGTGCCAGCGGACTGGGGACTACGAACACCGGGGAGCTGTTTTTT.

In this sample, this clone turned up a few times. The V call is TRBV19, the J call TRBJ1-1, with unresolved D. The CDR3 totals 15 residues. In germline, CDR1 is LNHDA, CDR2 SQIVND (reference sequence). The ends were cut back, 3 bases at V and 4 bases at J, with 15 bases in the middle. The CDR3 loop reads CASSIPDDSGTEAFF. The DNA for the CDR3 is TGTGCCAGTAGTATCCCAGACGACTCGGGCACTGAAGCTTTCTTT.

This rearrangement joins TRBV19 to TRBJ2-7; 7 bases map to TRBD2. V dropped 6 bases and J dropped 0; count of bases not matched to a gene: 11. Germline V lookup: CDR1 LNHDA, CDR2 SQIVND (reference sequence). The CDR3 extends over 16 amino acids. CDR3 DNA: TGTGCCAGTAGAGCCCCGTCTAGCGGAAGCTCCTACGAGCAGTACTTC. Encoded protein: CASRAPSSGSSYEQYF.

The chain uses TRBV19 and TRBJ2-1; 9 bases match TRBD2. From germline, CDR1 is LNHDA and CDR2 SQIVND (reference sequence). The CDR3 sequence is 16 residues long. Trimming removed 5 bases from V and 6 bases from J; junction bases left unmatched: 11. The CDR3 DNA follows: TGTGCCAGTAGTGTGGGGGGATGGCGGGAGGGCAATGAGCAGTTCTTC. This encodes CASSVGGWREGNEQFF.

This chain uses TRBV29-1 with TRBJ1-2, with D maybe TRBD1 (5 bases). The ends were cut back, 6 bases at V and 8 bases at J, with 13 bases in the middle. The CDR3 is 11 residues long. Germline CDR1 is SQVTM and CDR2 is ANQGSEA. The CDR3 sequence is CSVRQQRGYTF. CDR3 sequence (DNA): TGCAGCGTGCGACAGCAGAGGGGCTACACCTTC.

The chain uses TRBV28 and TRBJ1-1, with TRBD1 matching over 7 bases. The V gene end was trimmed by 5 bases and the J gene end by 6 bases; junction bases not matched to a gene: 6. This CDR3 is built from 13 residues. Germline values: CDR1 MDHEN, CDR2 SYDVKM. CDR3 sequence (DNA): TGTGCCAGCAGTCAATACAGGGGCCCTGAAGCTTTCTTT. It translates to CASSQYRGPEAFF.

The J gene is TRBJ2-3, the V gene TRBV9, with TRBD2 matching 11 bases. V shed 0 bases, J shed 3 bases, and the junction held 0 bases outside the gene matches. This CDR3 contains 15 residues. Germline V gene sequence: CDR1 SGDLS, CDR2 YYNGEE. DNA of the CDR3: TGTGCCAGCAGCGTAGGACTAGCGGGGACAGATACGCAGTATTTT. Protein sequence: CASSVGLAGTDTQYF.

The chain employs TRBV14 and TRBJ1-2; no reliable D call. Trimming took 4 bases from V and 1 from J, leaving 22 bases between them. The CDR3 has 18 residues. Germline values: CDR1 SGHDN, CDR2 FVKESK. The CDR3: CASSPEDHTELFNYGYTF. The CDR3, as DNA: TGTGCCAGCAGCCCGGAGGACCACACCGAGCTTTTTAACTATGGCTACACCTTC. The full variable domain, its missing parts supplied by reference TRBV14 and TRBJ1-2, is EAGVTQFPSHSVIEKGQTVTLRCDPISGHDNLYWYRRVMGKEIKFLLHFVKESKQDESGMPNNRFLAERTGGTYSTLKVQPAELEDSGVYFCASSPEDHTELFNYGYTFGSGTRLTVV.

The rearrangement uses TRBV6-5 and TRBJ1-1; D gene uncertain. Trimming took off 2 bases at V and 11 bases at J, with 9 bases between the two ends. The CDR3 is 11 residues long. CDR1 and CDR2 (germline): MNHEY, SVGAGI. CDR3 bases: TGTGCCAGCAGTTACGGGCCCCTGGCTTTCTTT. It specifies CASSYGPLAFF.

V gene TRBV29-1 combines with J gene TRBJ2-3; 7 nucleotides align to TRBD2. The CDR3 is 15 amino acids. CDR1 is SQVTM, CDR2 ANQGSEA, per germline. Germline trimming cut 5 bases from V and 6 bases from J; bases unmatched to any gene: 14. CDR3 amino acids: CSVSNLWGGSDTQYF. DNA for the CDR3: TGCAGCGTTTCTAATCTTTGGGGGGGATCTGATACGCAGTATTTT.

This clone was observed a handful of times. The gene calls are TRBV4-2 and TRBJ2-5; TRBD2 matches at 9 bases. Germline loops: CDR1 LGHNA, CDR2 YNFKEQ. V lost 1 base and J lost 4; bases outside the gene matches: 7. This CDR3 has 16 amino acids. This chain's CDR3 is CASSQGSGSGGETQYF. The CDR3 nucleotides read TGTGCCAGCAGCCAAGGTAGCGGGAGTGGAGGAGAGACCCAGTACTTC.

The genes are TRBV2 and TRBJ2-7; 7 bases fit TRBD1. CDR1 is SNHLY, CDR2 FYNNEI, per germline. J lost 3 bases, V lost 5 bases, and 7 bases had no gene match. This CDR3 is 14 amino acids long. For the CDR3, the DNA is TGTGCCAGCAGTACCACAGGGGCTATCTACGAGCAGTACTTC. It is translated as CASSTTGAIYEQYF.

The chain joins TRBV7-9 to TRBJ1-1; D remains unclear. The CDR3 consists of 13 residues. The V end lost 3 bases, the J end lost 5 bases, and 10 bases lay between the germline ends. The germline gives CDR1 SEHNR, CDR2 FQNEAQ (reference sequence). The CDR3 nucleotides are TGTGCCAGCAGCTTCGGGAGCGCTACTGAAGCTTTCTTT. It encodes CASSFGSATEAFF.

V is TRBV7-9 and J is TRBJ2-3; D possibly corresponds to TRBD1 (7 bases). The CDR3 consists of 16 residues. The germline CDR1 and CDR2 sequences are SEHNR and FQNEAQ (reference sequence). V dropped 5 bases and J dropped 0 bases, with 15 bases sitting between them. The CDR3 DNA reads as TGTGCCAGCAGCATCGGCGGGACAGTGAGCACAGATACGCAGTATTTT. Amino acids: CASSIGGTVSTDTQYF.

The rearrangement joins TRBV27 to TRBJ1-3; D is undetermined. Trimming pared 7 bases from V and 0 bases from J, leaving 10 bases between. The germline V gene encodes CDR1 MNHEY and CDR2 SMNVEV (reference sequence). The CDR3 loop spans 14 amino acids. The CDR3 region is CASKTQSSGNTIYF. The DNA for the CDR3 is TGTGCCAGCAAGACACAGAGCTCTGGAAACACCATATATTTT.

The rearrangement uses TRBV4-3 and TRBJ2-7; possible D gene TRBD1, 7 bases. The CDR3 consists of 17 residues. V lost 2 bases and J 2 bases, leaving 19 bases between the germline ends. Germline V gene lookup returns CDR1 LGHNA and CDR2 YSLEER. The CDR3 DNA reads TGCGCCAGCAGCCAACTGGCGGGACAGCTCCCACCCTACGAGCAGTACTTC. Residues: CASSQLAGQLPPYEQYF.

The sample holds a few counts of this clone. V and J are TRBV27 and TRBJ2-6; tentatively, D is TRBD1 (8 bases). V was clipped by 6 bases and J by 11 bases, with 20 bases between them. The germline CDR1 and CDR2 sequences are MNHEY and SMNVEV (reference sequence). CDR3 length: 15 residues. This chain's CDR3 is CASRPRTGRGDVLTF. The CDR3 DNA follows: TGTGCCAGCAGGCCTAGGACAGGGAGGGGTGACGTCCTGACTTTC.

The CDR3 spells CSAVKVTGGSGTQYF. CDR3 nucleotides: TGCAGCGCAGTTAAGGTTACAGGGGGATCGGGGACCCAGTACTTC. This chain connects TRBV29-1 to TRBJ2-5; TRBD1 agrees at 8 bases. This CDR3 is built from 15 residues. After removal of 7 bases from V and 7 bases from J, the junction contained 17 bases not matched to a gene. In germline, CDR1 is SQVTM, CDR2 ANQGSEA.

The chain links TRBV18 to TRBJ1-1; 7 bases map to TRBD1. The ends lost 3 bases at V and 1 base at J; junction bases unmatched: 11. CDR3 length: 17 amino acids. CDR1 and CDR2 from the germline V gene are KGHSH and LQKENI. CDR3 nucleotide sequence: TGTGCCAGCTCACCGACAATCCCGGGACAGAGGAACACTGAAGCTTTCTTT. This translates into CASSPTIPGQRNTEAFF.

This rearrangement joins TRBV7-9 to TRBJ2-3, with D perhaps matching TRBD2 (6 bases). V gave up 5 bases and J gave up 1 base, with 13 bases separating them. The V gene's germline CDR1 is SEHNR and CDR2 FQNEAQ (reference sequence). CDR3 length equals 15 residues. As DNA, the CDR3 is TGTGCCAGCAGCCAAGCTAGCGCCGGCACAGATACGCAGTATTTT. Its translation: CASSQASAGTDTQYF.

The V gene is TRBV7-2, the J gene TRBJ1-1; D gene uncertain. Trimming cost V 5 bases and J 3 bases, with 13 bases left between them. Germline V gene lookup returns CDR1 SGHTA and CDR2 FQGNSA. The length of the CDR3 is 14 residues. CDR3 DNA sequence: TGTGCCAGCAGCAGATCTCTAATGGACACTGAAGCTTTCTTT. This sequence encodes CASSRSLMDTEAFF.

This chain connects TRBV18 to TRBJ1-1; D is undetermined. With 6 bases removed from V and 0 bases from J, the gap between germline ends came to 11 bases. CDR3 length: 14 residues. From germline, CDR1 is KGHSH and CDR2 LQKENI. Here the CDR3 reads CASSEGGVNTEAFF. As DNA, the CDR3 is TGTGCCAGCTCGGAAGGAGGAGTGAACACTGAAGCTTTCTTT. The complete variable domain, with remaining parts taken from reference TRBV18 and TRBJ1-1, reads NAGVMQNPRHLVRRRGQEARLRCSPMKGHSHVYWYRQLPEEGLKFMVYLQKENIIDESGMPKERFSAEFPKEGPSILRIQQVVRGDSAAYFCASSEGGVNTEAFFGQGTRLTVV.

The rearrangement links TRBV4-3 to TRBJ2-6, with a weak D call TRBD1 (5 bases). Germline CDR1 reads LGHNA; CDR2 reads YSLEER. Trimming took 1 base from V and 0 from J, leaving 13 bases between them. This CDR3 has 18 residues. CDR3 coding DNA: TGCGCCAGCAGCCAAGTGGCGACAGCGACCTCTGGGGCCAACGTCCTGACTTTC. Translation gives CASSQVATATSGANVLTF.

CDR3 in DNA: TGTGCCAGCTCAGGGGCCGGAACAGGGGACGAGACCCAGTACTTC. Translation gives CASSGAGTGDETQYF. The chain employs TRBV18 and TRBJ2-5; the match to TRBD1 covers 7 bases. The trim removed 5 bases at V and 5 bases at J, leaving 11 bases unmatched. This CDR3 is built from 15 residues. Germline V CDR1 and CDR2: KGHSH, LQKENI.

This chain uses TRBV28 with TRBJ2-5; TRBD2 matches 15 bases. Per the germline V gene, CDR1 is MDHEN and CDR2 is SYDVKM. CDR3 length equals 17 residues. J was trimmed by 4 bases and V by 6 bases; bases with no gene match: 9. Here the CDR3 reads CASSSPLGLAGGETQYF. CDR3 sequence (DNA): TGTGCCAGCAGCTCCCCCTTGGGACTAGCGGGAGGAGAGACCCAGTACTTC.

V is TRBV29-1 and J is TRBJ2-7; no firm D call. Germline-derived CDR1 and CDR2 are SQVTM and ANQGSEA. The CDR3 has 12 amino acids. V was shortened by 3 bases and J by 1 base, with 7 bases between the two germline ends. As DNA, the CDR3 is TGCAGCGTTGAGTCCAGATCCTACGAGCAGTACTTC. Residues: CSVESRSYEQYF.

In its sample, this clone was seen once. This sequence joins TRBV13 and TRBJ2-7; 7 bases align to TRBD1. CDR1 and CDR2 from the germline V gene are PRHDT and FYEKMQ (reference sequence). The CDR3 totals 14 residues. The junction had 6 bases not matched to a gene; V was cut back by 5 bases and J by 2 bases. The CDR3 protein is CASSARGQTYEQYF. CDR3 nucleotides: TGTGCCAGCAGCGCACGGGGACAGACCTACGAGCAGTACTTC.